These 12 T cell receptor beta chains were sequenced from one sample in a study of T cell repertoires in cytomegalovirus infection. Using its own MiXCR run on the reads, TCRdb lists one record per CDR3 protein. In the table there are fewer than 550,000 distinct CDR3 sequences, 26% of which are singletons. Specimen: PBMCs. These receptors were taken from a human donor in good health (CMV status not recorded). Some clones in this sample may be carry-over from other donors' samples.

V usage is TRBV7-9 and J usage is TRBJ1-1, with 8 positions matching TRBD1. The CDR3 is 16 amino acids. Germline assignment: CDR1 SEHNR and CDR2 FQNEAQ (reference sequence). J was trimmed by 1 base and V by 4 bases; bases with no gene match: 8. The CDR3: CASSWEIGQGNTEAFF. In DNA, the CDR3 is TGTGCCAGCAGCTGGGAGATCGGACAGGGGAACACTGAAGCTTTCTTT. The full variable domain, in which reference TRBV7-9 and TRBJ1-1 provide the parts outside the CDR3, is DTGVSQNPRHKITKRGQNVTFRCDPISEHNRLYWYRQTLGQGPEFLTYFQNEAQLEKSRLLSDRFSAERPKGSFSTLEIQRTEQGDSAMYLCASSWEIGQGNTEAFFGQGTRLTVV.

In this sample, this clonotype turned up many times. The V call is TRBV7-9, the J call TRBJ2-7; the D gene is possibly TRBD2 (6 bases). Trimming left V 5 bases short and J 6 bases short, with 11 bases between. Germline V lookup: CDR1 SEHNR, CDR2 FQNEAQ (reference sequence). The CDR3 spans 12 residues. Here the CDR3 reads CASSMDYREQYF. The CDR3 DNA reads as TGTGCCAGCAGCATGGACTACCGCGAGCAGTACTTC.

This clonotype came up a few times. CDR3 residues: CASSPPDTSYEQYF. CDR3 in DNA: TGTGCCAGCTCACCCCCGGACACTTCCTACGAGCAGTACTTC. The J gene is TRBJ2-7, the V gene TRBV18, with a weak D call TRBD1 (5 bases). This CDR3 contains 14 residues. V was cut by 3 bases and J by 1 base, with 10 bases left in between. CDR1 KGHSH and CDR2 LQKENI come from the germline V gene.

This clonotype was seen only a few times. The V call is TRBV28, the J call TRBJ2-3; TRBD2 matches 8 bases. Germline-derived CDR1 and CDR2 are MDHEN and SYDVKM. V lost 6 bases, J lost 4 bases, and 9 bases stayed unmatched. CDR3 length equals 15 residues. The CDR3 region has the DNA TGTGCCAGCAGAGATACTAGCGGCGGGGCAGATACGCAGTATTTT. Its protein is CASRDTSGGADTQYF. Supplemented by reference TRBV28 and TRBJ2-3, the full variable domain reads DVKVTQSSRYLVKRTGEKVFLECVQDMDHENMFWYRQDPGLGLRLIYFSYDVKMKEKGDIPEGYSVSREKKERFSLILESASTNQTSMYLCASRDTSGGADTQYFGPGTRLTVL.

There are a few counts of this clonotype. This sequence joins TRBV2 and TRBJ1-5; 7 bases are shared with TRBD1. This CDR3 has 14 residues. The germline V gene encodes CDR1 SNHLY and CDR2 FYNNEI. Losses at the gene ends were 8 bases for V and 0 bases for J; bases not matched to a gene: 4. The CDR3 DNA reads as TGTGCCAGCCTCGACAGGGATAGCAATCAGCCCCAGCATTTT. Protein: CASLDRDSNQPQHF.

This clonotype was detected only a few times. This chain joins TRBV6-6 and TRBJ2-7; D call uncertain. Per germline, CDR1 MNHNY and CDR2 SVGAGI (reference sequence). This CDR3 spans 13 amino acids. The V gene lost 4 bases and the J gene lost 3 bases, with 10 bases spanning the gap. The CDR3 is CASSSTDGYEQYF. CDR3 coding DNA: TGTGCCAGCAGTTCAACCGACGGCTACGAGCAGTACTTC.

V gene TRBV12-3 or TRBV12-4 combines with J gene TRBJ2-3; 9 bases map to TRBD2. This CDR3 comprises 15 residues. With 3 bases clipped from V and 2 bases from J, the junction kept 3 bases outside the gene matches. The CDR3 DNA sequence: TGTGCCAGCAGTTTCGAGCGGGAGGACACAGATACGCAGTATTTT. Protein product: CASSFEREDTDTQYF.

This clonotype was observed a few times. The V call is TRBV5-1, the J call TRBJ1-1; 9 bases align to TRBD1. Germline V gene lookup returns CDR1 SGHRS and CDR2 YFSETQ. V dropped 1 base and J dropped 1; count of bases not matched to a gene: 5. The CDR3 is made up of 16 amino acids. The CDR3 protein is CASSLPGGQGNTEAFF. CDR3 bases: TGCGCCAGCAGCTTGCCTGGGGGACAGGGGAACACTGAAGCTTTCTTT. The variable domain in full, completed from reference TRBV5-1 and TRBJ1-1, reads KAGVTQTPRYLIKTRGQQVTLSCSPISGHRSVSWYQQTPGQGLQFLFEYFSETQRNKGNFPGRFSGRQFSNSRSEMNVSTLELGDSALYLCASSLPGGQGNTEAFFGQGTRLTVV.

This clonotype was found a few times. The rearrangement uses TRBV5-6 and TRBJ1-3, with D unresolved. V was clipped by 0 bases and J by 4 bases, with 11 bases between them. This CDR3 region has 15 residues. Germline V gene sequence: CDR1 SGHDT, CDR2 YYEEEE. The chain's CDR3 is CASSLDPGSGNTIYF. The CDR3 coding sequence is TGTGCCAGCAGCTTGGATCCGGGGAGCGGAAACACCATATATTTT. The entire variable domain, with the rest obtained from reference TRBV5-6 and TRBJ1-3, is as follows: DAGVTQSPTHLIKTRGQQVTLRCSPKSGHDTVSWYQQALGQGPQFIFQYYEEEERQRGNFPDRFSGHQFPNYSSELNVNALLLGDSALYLCASSLDPGSGNTIYFGEGSWLTVV.

This clonotype was counted a few times. CDR3 region: CASSAGGGGGKNIQYF. The CDR3 DNA reads as TGTGCCAGTTCGGCAGGGGGCGGAGGTGGCAAAAACATTCAGTACTTC. This sequence joins TRBV19 and TRBJ2-4; 8 bases are a match to TRBD1. Per germline, CDR1 LNHDA and CDR2 SQIVND (reference sequence). V lost 8 bases and J lost 3; bases outside the gene matches: 12. The length of the CDR3 is 16 residues.

The chain joins TRBV30 to TRBJ1-4; D unclear. The germline V gene has CDR1 GTSNPN and CDR2 SVGIG (reference sequence). V was trimmed by 1 base and J by 4 bases, leaving 13 bases between them. This CDR3 spans 15 amino acids. This chain's CDR3 is CAWSAHQSGNEKLFF. CDR3 coding DNA: TGTGCCTGGAGTGCACATCAGTCGGGTAATGAAAAACTGTTTTTT.

The chain uses TRBV5-4 and TRBJ1-1; TRBD1 is a possible D gene (6 bases). Trimming removed 0 bases at V and 2 bases at J, with 17 bases between. The CDR3 covers 17 residues. The germline gives CDR1 SGHNT, CDR2 YYREEE (reference sequence). This chain's CDR3 is CASSLDSMGAPNTEAFF. In nucleotides, the CDR3 is TGTGCCAGCAGCTTGGATTCGATGGGGGCGCCAAACACTGAAGCTTTCTTT.